This is a list of T cell receptor beta chains from one sample in a study of beta chain features in type 1 diabetes. Sequenced by immunoSEQ multiplex PCR; TCRdb stores in-frame clones only, minus some. The sample has 900,000 or so clones, roughly 15% seen once. The sequencing sample was made of naive CD4+ T cells from blood. These receptors all come from a woman aged 18-35 years in good health. The CDR3 runs from the conserved cysteine through the conserved F or W. A D gene is named only where the DNA matches it firmly. A clone size is listed for some rows: how often the clone was seen (once, few, many), or a class if it is expanded.

j_gene	v_gene	d_gene	abundance	len	CDR3nt	CDR3aa
TRBJ2-7	TRBV4-1	-	-	14	TGCGCCAGCAGCCAAGAGATGGTGAGCAACGAGCAGTACTTC	CASSQEMVSNEQYF
TRBJ2-1	TRBV5-1	-	-	15	TGCGCCAGCAGCTTGTCCCGGGACTCCTACAATGAGCAGTTCTTC	CASSLSRDSYNEQFF
TRBJ2-7	TRBV28	-	-	16	TGTGCCAGCAGTTTATCGCGCCGAGTCGGATCCTACGAGCAGTACTTC	CASSLSRRVGSYEQYF
TRBJ1-4	TRBV5-4	-	few	12	TGTGCCAGCGGAAGCGCGACCAGGGGACTGTTTTTT	CASGSATRGLFF
TRBJ2-1	TRBV20-1	-	-	10	TGCAGTTCTTTTAACAATGAGCAGTTCTTC	CSSFNNEQFF
TRBJ1-1	TRBV6-4	-	-	13	TGTGCCAGCAGTGCAGAGTGGGGCACTGAAGCTTTCTTT	CASSAEWGTEAFF
TRBJ2-2	TRBV7-2	TRBD2	few	15	TGTGCCAGCAGACAAACTAGCGGGAGGTCCGGGGAGCTGTTTTTT	CASRQTSGRSGELFF
TRBJ2-3	TRBV7-2	TRBD1	-	16	TGTGCCAGCAGCGGACCCGGGACAGATAGCACAGATACGCAGTATTTT	CASSGPGTDSTDTQYF
TRBJ2-5	TRBV27	TRBD1	few	15	TGTGCCAGCAGTCGACAGGGTGGCACTTGGGAGACCCAGTACTTC	CASSRQGGTWETQYF
TRBJ2-2	TRBV29-1	TRBD1	-	12	TGCAGCGTTTCAGGGGGTACCGGGGAGCTGTTTTTT	CSVSGGTGELFF
TRBJ2-1	TRBV6-5	-	-	15	TGTGCCAGCAGTTACAGGCCCCTAACTTACAATGAGCAGTTCTTC	CASSYRPLTYNEQFF
TRBJ1-1	TRBV19	-	few	12	TGTGCCAGTACCAATACGGGAGCAGAAGCTTTCTTT	CASTNTGAEAFF
TRBJ1-3	TRBV4-2	TRBD1	-	16	TGTGCCAGCAGCCAAACCTTGGGACAGGGGACAAACACCATATATTTT	CASSQTLGQGTNTIYF
TRBJ2-5	TRBV6-1	-	-	13	TGTGCCAGCAGTGGACGGTACCAAGAGACCCAGTACTTC	CASSGRYQETQYF
TRBJ2-3	TRBV6-5	-	few	11	TGTGCCAGCAGCCGGGGAGCGACGCAGTATTTT	CASSRGATQYF
TRBJ2-3	TRBV23-1	TRBD2	many	17	TGCGCCAGCAGTGGGGCTCAGCCCTCTAGCGGATCAGATACGCAGTATTTT	CASSGAQPSSGSDTQYF
TRBJ2-7	TRBV7-9	TRBD2	-	15	TGTGCCAGCAGCTTAAGGCCTAGCGGAGCCTACGAGCAGTACTTC	CASSLRPSGAYEQYF
TRBJ2-7	TRBV28	-	few	12	TGTGCCAGCAGTTCCCCCAAGTACGAGCAGTACTTC	CASSSPKYEQYF
TRBJ2-1	TRBV6-5	-	-	14	TGTGCCAGCAGTTACTCCTTATCTAGCGTCGAGCAGTTCTTC	CASSYSLSSVEQFF
TRBJ2-1	TRBV4-3	TRBD1	few	13	TGCGCCAGCCGAGGACAGGGCGGCCATGAGCAGTTCTTC	CASRGQGGHEQFF
TRBJ2-7	TRBV9	-	-	15	TGTGCCAGCAGCGTAGAGTCCGGCGGAACCTACGAGCAGTACTTC	CASSVESGGTYEQYF
TRBJ2-1	TRBV19	TRBD2	-	15	TGTGCCAGTAGTACGGTAGCGGGAGGGCTCTATGAGCAGTTCTTC	CASSTVAGGLYEQFF
TRBJ2-3	TRBV7-2	-	-	13	TGTGCCAGCAGCAAACAGGGAACAGATACGCAGTATTTT	CASSKQGTDTQYF
TRBJ2-7	TRBV28	-	-	15	TGTGCCAGCGCGCGGGGCCTCGCCATTCTCTACGAGCAGTACTTC	CASARGLAILYEQYF
TRBJ2-7	TRBV7-2	-	few	13	TGTGCCAGCAGCTTAGCGGGGGGATACGAGCAGTACTTC	CASSLAGGYEQYF
TRBJ1-3	TRBV7-2	-	few	13	TGTGCCAGCAGCTTAGGAGCAGGCCCAACCATATATTTT	CASSLGAGPTIYF
TRBJ1-2	TRBV29-1	TRBD1	-	12	TGCAGCGTTCGTCAGGGGGACTATGGCTACACCTTC	CSVRQGDYGYTF
TRBJ2-3	TRBV6-1	-	-	11	TGTGCCGGTACTAGCACAGATACGCAGTATTTT	CAGTSTDTQYF
TRBJ1-5	TRBV7-9	-	-	14	TGTGCCAGCAGCCAAGGGGTGGCCAATCAGCCCCAGCATTTT	CASSQGVANQPQHF
TRBJ1-5	TRBV21-1	-	few	18	TGTGCCAGCAGCAATGGTCCCGAAAGAGGGGATAGCAATCAGCCCCAGCATTTT	CASSNGPERGDSNQPQHF
TRBJ1-2	TRBV7-9	-	-	14	TGTGCCAGCAGCCCCATCGGGACGGAATATGGCTACACCTTC	CASSPIGTEYGYTF
TRBJ2-5	TRBV19	TRBD1	few	14	TGTGCCAGTAGTACATCCGGACAGGGCGGGACCCAGTACTTC	CASSTSGQGGTQYF
TRBJ2-3	TRBV28	TRBD2	few	13	TGTGCCAGCAACGGGGGGTGGACAGATACGCAGTATTTT	CASNGGWTDTQYF
TRBJ2-1	TRBV5-1	-	few	16	TGCGCCAGCAGCTTGGACGGGAGCCCAGTGAGGGATGAGCAGTTCTTC	CASSLDGSPVRDEQFF
TRBJ2-5	TRBV5-1	TRBD1	-	16	TGCGCCAGCAGCTTGGGGACAGGAGGAGGACAAGAGACCCAGTACTTC	CASSLGTGGGQETQYF
TRBJ2-3	TRBV7-2	-	-	15	TGTGCCAGCAGCCTCGCCCTCCAAAGCACAGATACGCAGTATTTT	CASSLALQSTDTQYF
TRBJ2-3	TRBV14	TRBD2	-	18	TGTGCCAGCAGCAAGGGACTAGCGGAGGCCCCAAGCACAGATACGCAGTATTTT	CASSKGLAEAPSTDTQYF
TRBJ1-1	TRBV4-1	-	few	18	TGCGCCAGCAGCCCGACGTTAAGACGGTACGGGGGGCGCGATGAAGCTTTCTTT	CASSPTLRRYGGRDEAFF
TRBJ2-6	TRBV7-9	TRBD1	few	19	TGTGCCAGCAGCCCCTCCCTTGGGACAGGGAGATCTGGGGCCAACGTCCTGACTTTC	CASSPSLGTGRSGANVLTF
TRBJ1-4	TRBV2	-	-	14	TGTGCCAGCAGTGAGGGTGGGCGGAATGAAAAACTGTTTTTT	CASSEGGRNEKLFF
TRBJ2-1	TRBV9	-	few	16	TGTGCCAGCAGCGCCTCTGGACACCTAGGCCCCAATGAGCAGTTCTTC	CASSASGHLGPNEQFF
TRBJ2-1	TRBV10-3	TRBD2	-	15	TGTGCCATCAGTGAGGTGACTAGCTTCTACAATGAGCAGTTCTTC	CAISEVTSFYNEQFF
TRBJ2-7	TRBV6-6	TRBD1	few	16	TGTGCCAGCAGCAGTGGGACAGGACGACTATCCTACGAGCAGTACTTC	CASSSGTGRLSYEQYF
TRBJ2-7	TRBV7-6	TRBD2	-	15	TGTGCCAGCAGCCGGACTAGCGGGACCTCCTACGAGCAGTACTTC	CASSRTSGTSYEQYF
TRBJ2-3	TRBV28	-	-	12	TGTGCCAGCAGTTGGGGGGATGATACGCAGTATTTT	CASSWGDDTQYF
TRBJ1-6	TRBV4-2	TRBD1	-	16	TGTGCCAGCAGCCAAGATAATACAGGGGAGTATTCACCCCTCCACTTT	CASSQDNTGEYSPLHF
TRBJ2-5	TRBV6-5	TRBD2	few	15	TGTGCCAGCAGGCGGGGGACTAGAGAGGCGGAGACCCAGTACTTC	CASRRGTREAETQYF
TRBJ2-2	TRBV6-1	-	-	15	TGTGCCAGCAGAGGGCCGGGAGTCGGCACCGGGGAGCTGTTTTTT	CASRGPGVGTGELFF
TRBJ2-1	TRBV19	-	few	14	TGTGCCACTAAAGTGGGGAGCTCCTACAATGAGCAGTTCTTC	CATKVGSSYNEQFF
TRBJ1-3	TRBV10-3	-	-	13	TGTGCCACTGTCGAGGGTAATTCAAACACCATATATTTT	CATVEGNSNTIYF
TRBJ2-7	TRBV7-9	TRBD2	few	14	TGTGCCAGCAGCTGGAGCGGGAGGGCGATCGAGCAGTACTTC	CASSWSGRAIEQYF
TRBJ1-1	TRBV18	-	-	13	TGTGCCAGCTCACCTATTGGGAACACTGAAGCTTTCTTT	CASSPIGNTEAFF
TRBJ1-2	TRBV7-9	TRBD1	few	13	TGTGCCAGCAGCTTAGCCAACAGGGGAGGCTACACCTTC	CASSLANRGGYTF
TRBJ2-1	TRBV21-1	-	many	15	TGTGCCAGCAGCAATGCTGGAGTTCAGGGCTATGAGCAGTTCTTC	CASSNAGVQGYEQFF
TRBJ1-1	TRBV10-3	TRBD1	-	15	TGTGCCATCAGTGAGTCCCGACAGGGACGGACTGAAGCTTTCTTT	CAISESRQGRTEAFF
TRBJ1-1	TRBV5-1	-	-	13	TGCGCCAGCAGCCAGGACGTGAACACTGAAGCTTTCTTT	CASSQDVNTEAFF
TRBJ2-7	TRBV6-5	TRBD1	-	12	TGTGCCAGCCGGACAGGCCTCTACGAGCAGTACTTC	CASRTGLYEQYF
TRBJ2-5	TRBV5-1	TRBD2	few	18	TGCGCCAGCAGCTTGGGTGCGACTAGCGGGAGAATTGGTGAGACCCAGTACTTC	CASSLGATSGRIGETQYF
TRBJ2-1	TRBV7-9	TRBD2	few	19	TGTGCCAGCAGCGCCAGGACTAGCGGGAGGGCGGGCTCCTACAATGAGCAGTTCTTC	CASSARTSGRAGSYNEQFF
TRBJ1-1	TRBV15	-	-	15	TGTGCCACCAGCGTCCACCGAGCAGGGCTACTTGAAGCTTTCTTT	CATSVHRAGLLEAFF